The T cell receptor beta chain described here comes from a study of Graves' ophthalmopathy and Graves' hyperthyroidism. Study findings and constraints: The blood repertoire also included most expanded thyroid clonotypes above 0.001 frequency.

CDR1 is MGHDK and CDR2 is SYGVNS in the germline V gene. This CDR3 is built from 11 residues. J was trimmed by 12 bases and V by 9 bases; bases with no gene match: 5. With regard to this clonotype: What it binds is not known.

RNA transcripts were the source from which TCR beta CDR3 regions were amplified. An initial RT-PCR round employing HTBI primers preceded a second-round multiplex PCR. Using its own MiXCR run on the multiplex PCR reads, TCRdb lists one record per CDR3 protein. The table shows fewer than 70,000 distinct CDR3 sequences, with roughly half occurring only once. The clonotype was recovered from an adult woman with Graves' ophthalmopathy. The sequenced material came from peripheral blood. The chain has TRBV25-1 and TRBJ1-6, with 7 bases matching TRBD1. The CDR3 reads CASYRGEPLHF. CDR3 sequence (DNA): TGTGCCAGTTACAGGGGAGAACCCCTCCACTTT.